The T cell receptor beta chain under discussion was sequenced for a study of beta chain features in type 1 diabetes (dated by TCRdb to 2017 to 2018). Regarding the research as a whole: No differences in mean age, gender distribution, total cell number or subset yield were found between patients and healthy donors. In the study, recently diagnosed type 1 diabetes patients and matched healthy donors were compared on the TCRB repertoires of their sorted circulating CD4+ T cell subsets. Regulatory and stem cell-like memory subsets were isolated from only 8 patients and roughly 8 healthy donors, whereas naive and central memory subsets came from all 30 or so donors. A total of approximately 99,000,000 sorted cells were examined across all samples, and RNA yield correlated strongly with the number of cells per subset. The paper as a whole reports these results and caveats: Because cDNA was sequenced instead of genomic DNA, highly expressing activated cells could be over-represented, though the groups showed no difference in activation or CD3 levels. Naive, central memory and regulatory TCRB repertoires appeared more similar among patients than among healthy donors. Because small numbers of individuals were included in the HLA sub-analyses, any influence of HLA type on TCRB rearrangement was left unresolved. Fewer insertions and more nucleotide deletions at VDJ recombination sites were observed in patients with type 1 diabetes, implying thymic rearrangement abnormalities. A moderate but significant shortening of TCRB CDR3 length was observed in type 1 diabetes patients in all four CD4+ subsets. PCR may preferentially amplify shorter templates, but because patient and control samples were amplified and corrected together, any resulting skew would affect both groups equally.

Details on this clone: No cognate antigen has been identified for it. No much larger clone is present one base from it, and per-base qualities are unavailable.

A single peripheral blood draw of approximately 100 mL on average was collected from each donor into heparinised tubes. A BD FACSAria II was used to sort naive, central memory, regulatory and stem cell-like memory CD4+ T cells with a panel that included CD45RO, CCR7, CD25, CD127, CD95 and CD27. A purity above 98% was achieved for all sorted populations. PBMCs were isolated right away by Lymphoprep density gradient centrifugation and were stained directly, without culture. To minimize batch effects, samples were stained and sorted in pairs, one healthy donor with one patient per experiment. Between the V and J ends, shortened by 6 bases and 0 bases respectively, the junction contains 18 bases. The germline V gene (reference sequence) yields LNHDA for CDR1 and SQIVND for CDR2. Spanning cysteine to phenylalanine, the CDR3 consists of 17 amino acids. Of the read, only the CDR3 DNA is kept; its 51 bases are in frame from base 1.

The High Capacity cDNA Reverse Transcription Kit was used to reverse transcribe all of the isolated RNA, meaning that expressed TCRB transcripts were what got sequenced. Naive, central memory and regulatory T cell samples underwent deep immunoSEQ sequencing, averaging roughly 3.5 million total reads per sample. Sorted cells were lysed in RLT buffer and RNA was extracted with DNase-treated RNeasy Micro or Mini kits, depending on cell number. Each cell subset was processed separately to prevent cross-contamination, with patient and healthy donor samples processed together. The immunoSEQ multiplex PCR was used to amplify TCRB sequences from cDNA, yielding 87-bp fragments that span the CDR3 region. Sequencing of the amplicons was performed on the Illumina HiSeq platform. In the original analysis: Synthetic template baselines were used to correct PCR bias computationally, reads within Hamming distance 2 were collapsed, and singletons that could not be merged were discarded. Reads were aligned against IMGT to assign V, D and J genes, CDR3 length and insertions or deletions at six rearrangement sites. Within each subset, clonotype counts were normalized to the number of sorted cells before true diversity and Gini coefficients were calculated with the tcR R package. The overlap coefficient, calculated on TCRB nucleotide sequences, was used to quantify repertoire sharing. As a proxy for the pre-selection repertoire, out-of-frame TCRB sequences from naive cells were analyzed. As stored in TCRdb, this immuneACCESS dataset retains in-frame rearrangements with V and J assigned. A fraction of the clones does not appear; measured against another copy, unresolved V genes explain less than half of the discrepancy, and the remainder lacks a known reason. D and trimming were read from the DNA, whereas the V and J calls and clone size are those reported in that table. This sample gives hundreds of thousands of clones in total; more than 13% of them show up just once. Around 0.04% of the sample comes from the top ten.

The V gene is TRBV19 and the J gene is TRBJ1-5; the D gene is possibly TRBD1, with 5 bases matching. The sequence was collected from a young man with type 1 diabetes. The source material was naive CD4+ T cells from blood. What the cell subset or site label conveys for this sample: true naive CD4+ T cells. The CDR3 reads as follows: CASRLRQLSNSNQPQHF. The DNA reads TGTGCCAGTAGACTGCGACAGCTTTCTAATAGCAATCAGCCCCAGCATTTT.